Listed below are T cell receptor beta chains from one sample, sequenced in a study of shared clonotypes between healthy human individuals. Only in-frame clones appear in the TCRdb table, and some are missing; sequencing was by immunoSEQ multiplex PCR. The top ten hold 1.5% to 2% of the sample, which has hundreds of thousands of clones, around four fifths seen once. The sequencing sample was made of memory CD4+ T cells sorted from blood. Every receptor here comes from a woman between 25 and 40 years old in good health. The conserved cysteine and the conserved F or W are not part of the CDR3 here. The size entry is marked missing in some rows and otherwise reads once, few, many or a size class.

j_gene | v_gene | abundance | CDR3aa
TRBJ1-2 | TRBV14 | once | ASSQENGYYGYT
TRBJ2-3 | TRBV7-9 | NA | ASRGSTDTQY
TRBJ2-5 | TRBV4-2 | few | ASSLLLGDQETQY
TRBJ2-2 | TRBV5-4 | once | ASSLARGGNTGELF
TRBJ1-2 | TRBV28 | NA | ASSPGQGSRSLYGYT
TRBJ1-3 | TRBV7-9 | NA | ASSWGQAGSGNTIY
TRBJ1-2 | TRBV7-9 | NA | ASSSQGAAYGYT
TRBJ1-6 | TRBV10-1 | few | ASSESRANSPLH
TRBJ1-1 | TRBV9 | NA | ASSGYRGPF
TRBJ2-3 | TRBV5-1 | NA | ASSGSGRAGSTDTQY
TRBJ2-2 | TRBV5-1 | once | ASSLSTANTGELF
TRBJ2-7 | TRBV5-1 | NA | ASSESGAGVTGEQY
TRBJ1-1 | TRBV28 | NA | ASSGGREAF
TRBJ2-7 | TRBV18 | NA | ASSPPATGDSEQY
TRBJ2-1 | TRBV2 | NA | ASSEVRGPPYNEQF
TRBJ1-2 | TRBV28 | once | ASSALNVNYGYT
TRBJ2-1 | TRBV28 | NA | ASRYTSGINEQF
TRBJ2-2 | TRBV12-5 | NA | ASGLGQANTGELF
TRBJ1-2 | TRBV6-1 | NA | ASRRDSLSYGYT